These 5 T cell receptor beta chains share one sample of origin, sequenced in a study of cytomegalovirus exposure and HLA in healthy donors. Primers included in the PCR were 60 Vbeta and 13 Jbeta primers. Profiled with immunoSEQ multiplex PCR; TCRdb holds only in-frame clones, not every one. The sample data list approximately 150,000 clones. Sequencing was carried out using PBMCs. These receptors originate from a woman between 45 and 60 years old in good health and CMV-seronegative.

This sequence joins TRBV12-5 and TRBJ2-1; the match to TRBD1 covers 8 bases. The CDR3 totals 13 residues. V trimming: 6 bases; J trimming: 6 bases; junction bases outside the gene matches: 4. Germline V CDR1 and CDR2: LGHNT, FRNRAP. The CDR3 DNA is TGTGCTAGTGGCCCGACAGGGGTCAATGAGCAGTTCTTC. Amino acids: CASGPTGVNEQFF.

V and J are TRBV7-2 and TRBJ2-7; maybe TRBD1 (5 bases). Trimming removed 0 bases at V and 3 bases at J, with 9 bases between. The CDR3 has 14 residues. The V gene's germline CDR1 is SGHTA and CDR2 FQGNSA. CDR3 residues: CASSLAQDLYEQYF. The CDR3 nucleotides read TGTGCCAGCAGCTTAGCACAGGACCTCTACGAGCAGTACTTC.

The CDR3 nucleotides read TGTGCCAGCAGATCCGGGACAGGGGATAGCGGGGAGCTGTTTTTT. It codes for CASRSGTGDSGELFF. The V call is TRBV7-7, the J call TRBJ2-2; TRBD1 matches 10 bases. CDR1 and CDR2 (germline): SSHAT, FNYEAQ (reference sequence). This CDR3 has 15 amino acids. Unmatched junction bases numbered 8, after V lost 6 bases and J lost 7 bases. Combining the CDR3 with reference TRBV7-7 and TRBJ2-2 gives the whole variable domain GAGVSQSPRYKVTKRGQDVTLRCDPISSHATLYWYQQALGQGPEFLTYFNYEAQPDKSGLPSDRFSAERPEGSISTLTIQRTEQRDSAMYRCASRSGTGDSGELFFGEGSRLTVL.

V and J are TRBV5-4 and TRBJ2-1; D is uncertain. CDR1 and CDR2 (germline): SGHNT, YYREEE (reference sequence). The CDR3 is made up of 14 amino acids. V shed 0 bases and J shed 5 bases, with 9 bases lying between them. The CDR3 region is CASSLEPANNEQFF. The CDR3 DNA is TGTGCCAGCAGCTTGGAGCCAGCGAACAATGAGCAGTTCTTC.

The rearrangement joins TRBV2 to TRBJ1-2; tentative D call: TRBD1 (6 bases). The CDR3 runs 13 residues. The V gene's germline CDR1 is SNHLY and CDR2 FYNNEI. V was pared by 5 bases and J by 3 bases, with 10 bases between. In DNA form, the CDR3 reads TGTGCCAGCAGTATAAACAGGGACTATGGCTACACCTTC. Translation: CASSINRDYGYTF.